The T cell receptor beta chain under discussion was sequenced for a study of blood T cells in healthy people across ages. Overall study findings and caveats: Versus aged donors, long-lived donors had higher diversity and more naive CD4+ cells.

In its sample, this clonotype was seen many times. As yet, its antigen is unknown. PCR was performed a second time for roughly 7 to 12 cycles using a sample-barcoded 5' primer and a J-beta primer mix. Via MiXCR, TCRdb re-called the 5' RACE reads, giving one row per CDR3 protein. The table records more than 800,000 distinct CDR3 sequences, 29% of them present only once. CDR3 length equals 15 residues. Losses at the gene ends were 6 bases for V and 0 bases for J; bases not matched to a gene: 9. Germline CDR1 and CDR2: DFQATT and SNEGSKA (reference sequence). This rearrangement joins TRBV20-1 to TRBJ2-3, with 7 bases aligning to TRBD1. This receptor was taken from a woman over 75 in good health. Sequencing was done on a sample of blood. CDR3 protein: CSATVRGLSTDTQYF. The CDR3 DNA reads as TGCAGTGCGACCGTGAGGGGGCTAAGCACAGATACGCAGTATTTT.